The 9 T cell receptor beta chains in this list originate from one sample, sequenced in a study of metastatic and nonmetastatic thyroid tumors. MiXCR re-clonotyped the PCR reads for TCRdb. The repertoire has roughly 30,000 clones, about 32% of them found once; the top ten carry more than 25%. All patients were treatment-naive before thyroid surgery. Material: blood. These receptors all come from a female donor with papillary thyroid cancer or a benign thyroid nodule (not recorded which). Some clones in this sample may be carry-over from other donors' samples.

The chain employs TRBV30 and TRBJ1-5, with a weak D call TRBD1 (6 bases). Trimming left V 8 bases short and J 3 bases short, with 17 bases between. CDR1 and CDR2 from the germline V gene are GTSNPN and SVGIG (reference sequence). The CDR3 loop spans 14 amino acids. CDR3 nucleotides: TGTGCCGGGGAAATCGACAGGCACAATCAGCCCCAGCATTTT. Protein: CAGEIDRHNQPQHF. Complete variable domain (other parts from reference TRBV30 and TRBJ1-5): SQTIHQWPATLVQPVGSPLSLECTVEGTSNPNLYWYRQAAGRGLQLLFYSVGIGQISSEVPQNLSASRPQDRQFILSSKKLLLSDSGFYLCAGEIDRHNQPQHFGDGTRLSIL.

This chain links TRBV9 with TRBJ1-1, with 7 bases aligning to TRBD1. CDR3 length: 13 amino acids. The junction had 6 bases not matched to a gene; V was cut back by 5 bases and J by 5 bases. In germline, CDR1 is SGDLS, CDR2 YYNGEE. This CDR3 is CASSRTGGTEAFF. DNA of the CDR3: TGTGCCAGCAGTCGGACAGGTGGAACTGAAGCTTTCTTT.

This clone was recorded a few times. This clone may be a read error of a much larger clone one base away. This sample also contains other DNA sequences that code for the same CDR3. The rearrangement uses TRBV5-1 and TRBJ2-2, with D possibly being TRBD2 (5 bases). The CDR3 is 13 amino acids. V was trimmed by 4 bases and J by 7 bases, leaving 11 bases between them. Germline assignment: CDR1 SGHRS and CDR2 YFSETQ. The CDR3 nucleotides are TGCGCCAGCAGCCTGGTTGGAGGCGGGGAGCTGTTTTTT. The encoded protein is CASSLVGGGELFF.

At least ten counts were recorded for this clone. Other DNA sequences in this specimen translate into the identical CDR3. This sequence joins TRBV28 and TRBJ2-3; maybe TRBD2 (5 bases). The CDR3 spans 13 residues. Looked up from germline, CDR1 is MDHEN and CDR2 is SYDVKM. Trimming shortened V by 7 bases and J by 4 bases, and 12 bases separated the two germline ends. The CDR3 spells CASMPPRADTQYF. CDR3 nucleotide sequence: TGTGCCAGCATGCCCCCGAGGGCAGATACGCAGTATTTT.

This clone was recorded many times. The V gene is TRBV6-2 or TRBV6-3, the J gene TRBJ2-1; D possibly corresponds to TRBD2 (5 bases). The germline gives CDR1 MNHEY, CDR2 SVGEGT. The V gene lost 8 bases and the J gene lost 0 bases, with 14 bases spanning the gap. The CDR3 loop spans 15 amino acids. DNA for the CDR3: TGTGCCAGCGGAGGAGTAATCAGCTCCTACAATGAGCAGTTCTTC. Translating it yields CASGGVISSYNEQFF.

The V and J genes are TRBV5-6 and TRBJ2-7, with D possibly being TRBD2 (5 bases). Germline V CDR1 and CDR2: SGHDT, YYEEEE. The ends were cut back, 4 bases at V and 0 bases at J, with 14 bases in the middle. CDR3 length: 15 amino acids. CDR3 sequence (DNA): TGTGCCAGCAGCATCAGACTAACCAGCTCCTACGAGCAGTACTTC. This codes for CASSIRLTSSYEQYF.

In its sample, this clone was seen many times. This may stem from a read error, because a much larger clone lies one nucleotide away. This same CDR3 is encoded by further DNA sequences in the sample. The chain combines TRBV12-5 with TRBJ2-5; TRBD2 agrees at 8 bases. CDR3 length: 14 residues. Losses at the gene ends were 11 bases for V and 1 base for J; bases not matched to a gene: 9. CDR1 and CDR2 from the germline V gene are LGHNT and FRNRAP. This CDR3 is CAGRLAGFQETQYF. The CDR3 DNA reads TGTGCTGGGAGGCTAGCGGGTTTCCAAGAGACCCAGTACTTC.

This chain joins TRBV9 and TRBJ2-7; 8 bases are shared with TRBD1. Germline V gene data show CDR1 as SGDLS and CDR2 as YYNGEE. The V gene end was trimmed by 6 bases and the J gene end by 2 bases; junction bases not matched to a gene: 7. This CDR3 is 14 amino acids long. CDR3 protein: CASNPVQGAYEQYF. The CDR3 nucleotides are TGTGCCAGCAACCCAGTACAGGGGGCCTACGAGCAGTACTTC.

A word on this clone: One end of the junction is discordant with germline, which a read error may explain. The chain links TRBV11-3 to TRBJ2-3; maybe TRBD1 (5 bases). Germline V gene data show CDR1 as SGHNT and CDR2 as YENEEA. The CDR3 runs to 13 residues. The CDR3 sequence: CASRLGGADTQYF. CDR3 nucleotides: TGTGCCAGCAGATTAGGTGGGGCGGATACTCAGTATTTT.